Reported below is one TCR beta chain. These data are taken from a study of blood T cell repertoires in COVID-19. Germline lookup yields CDR1 SNHLY and CDR2 FYNNEI. Losses at the gene ends were 6 bases for V and 4 bases for J; bases not matched to a gene: 7. This CDR3 comprises 15 residues. Per the study methods: Amplifying reference gene primers gave estimates of nucleated cell counts. Libraries were prepared by immunoSEQ multiplex PCR; TCRdb keeps only in-frame clonotypes and omits some of them. The D gene and trimming were derived from the DNA, and the V and J assignments and clone size from that table. Of roughly 250,000 clones in the sample, over 65% were seen once.

This chain links TRBV2 with TRBJ2-1; 9 bases line up with TRBD2. Sequenced material: peripheral blood. This sequence was found in an elderly woman with acute or convalescent COVID-19. CDR3 residues: CASRPGTSSYNEQFF. The CDR3 nucleotides are TGTGCCAGCAGGCCCGGGACTAGCAGTTACAATGAGCAGTTCTTC.